This paragraph reports one T cell receptor beta chain. The ends lost 0 bases at V and 1 base at J; junction bases unmatched: 5. Germline V gene sequence: CDR1 SGDLS, CDR2 YYNGEE. The CDR3 length is 16 residues. This record belongs to a study of control samples from healthy donors and cancer patients. The method was immunoSEQ multiplex PCR; TCRdb's version includes in-frame clones alone and lacks a portion of them. The sample has fewer than 150,000 clones, around nine tenths seen once. The chain recombines TRBV9 with TRBJ2-3; 7 bases agree with TRBD2. The sample taken for sequencing was blood. The receptor was isolated from a man aged 18 to 30 in good health. The CDR3 nucleotides are TGTGCCAGCAGCGTAGCGGTCCTAGCGGGCACAGATACGCAGTATTTT. Amino acid sequence: CASSVAVLAGTDTQYF.